Listed here are 16 T cell receptor beta chains from one sample, sequenced in a study of T cells after yellow fever vaccination. TCRdb itself ran the 5' RACE reads through MiXCR, one entry per CDR3 protein. Of 450,000 to 600,000 distinct CDR3 sequences listed, roughly 13% are singletons. This specimen consisted of PBMCs, obtained on the day of the yellow fever booster vaccination. Source of these receptors: a man younger than 45 who received the YFV17D yellow fever vaccine.

This clonotype came up a few times. V usage is TRBV18 and J usage is TRBJ2-6, with TRBD1 as a possible D gene (5 bases). CDR1 is KGHSH and CDR2 is LQKENI in the germline V gene. CDR3 length: 14 residues. The V end was cut by 8 bases, the J end by 0 bases, with 8 bases between. The CDR3 protein is CASLRGSGANVLTF. The CDR3 DNA reads as TGTGCCAGCCTAAGGGGCTCTGGGGCCAACGTCCTGACTTTC.

This rearrangement joins TRBV14 to TRBJ2-3; TRBD2 agrees at 10 bases. With 1 base clipped from V and 3 bases from J, the junction kept 10 bases outside the gene matches. The CDR3 length is 18 residues. Germline CDR1 and CDR2: SGHDN and FVKESK. The CDR3: CASSQGTSGSMGTDTQYF. DNA for the CDR3: TGTGCCAGCAGCCAAGGGACTAGCGGCTCAATGGGGACAGATACGCAGTATTTT.

The chain uses TRBV28 and TRBJ2-7; D unclear. This CDR3 is built from 12 residues. Per the germline V gene, CDR1 is MDHEN and CDR2 is SYDVKM. V gave up 5 bases and J gave up 7 bases, with 12 bases separating them. The CDR3 protein is CASSRLPEEQYF. The DNA for the CDR3 is TGTGCCAGCAGTCGCCTCCCGGAGGAGCAGTACTTC.

This chain links TRBV12-3 or TRBV12-4 with TRBJ1-1; D perhaps matches TRBD1 (5 bases). The CDR3 has 15 amino acids. V was shortened by 3 bases and J by 1 base, with 12 bases between the two germline ends. The DNA of the CDR3 is TGTGCCAGCAGTTTCTTCAGGGTCCCGAACACTGAAGCTTTCTTT. Protein product: CASSFFRVPNTEAFF.

This clonotype has only a few counts. The chain employs TRBV5-6 and TRBJ2-7, with D uncertain. CDR1 is SGHDT and CDR2 is YYEEEE in the germline V gene. CDR3 size: 11 residues. V was cut by 4 bases and J by 7 bases, with 9 bases left in between. The chain's CDR3 is CASSLNEEQYF. The CDR3 DNA reads as TGTGCCAGCAGCCTCAATGAGGAGCAGTACTTC.

In this sample, this clonotype turned up a few times. This chain uses TRBV20-1 with TRBJ2-7; D possibly corresponds to TRBD2 (6 bases). This CDR3 region has 13 residues. Germline-derived CDR1 and CDR2 are DFQATT and SNEGSKA (reference sequence). Deletions cut 6 bases from V and 5 bases from J, with 17 bases between. The CDR3 DNA follows: TGCAGTGCGAGATTTGGGGGGTCCCACGAGCAGTACTTC. Its protein product is CSARFGGSHEQYF.

The chain combines TRBV25-1 with TRBJ2-5, with D perhaps TRBD2 (5 bases). Trimming took 6 bases from V and 2 from J, leaving 16 bases between them. This CDR3 comprises 15 residues. Germline V gene data show CDR1 as MGHDK and CDR2 as SYGVNS. The CDR3 DNA reads TGTGCCAGCAGCCTTAGAATCGGACTGCAAGAGACCCAGTACTTC. The encoded protein is CASSLRIGLQETQYF. Variable domain in full (rest from reference TRBV25-1 and TRBJ2-5): EADIYQTPRYLVIGTGKKITLECSQTMGHDKMYWYQQDPGMELHLIHYSYGVNSTEKGDLSSESTVSRIRTEHFPLTLESARPSHTSQYLCASSLRIGLQETQYFGPGTRLLVL.

This clonotype was counted a few times. The rearrangement joins TRBV14 to TRBJ2-2; D is perhaps TRBD1 (5 bases). The CDR3 sequence is 16 residues long. Germline CDR1 reads SGHDN; CDR2 reads FVKESK. With 1 base removed from V and 7 bases from J, the gap between germline ends came to 16 bases. The CDR3 loop is CASSQVAQVLGGELFF. The CDR3 DNA reads TGTGCCAGCAGCCAAGTGGCACAGGTGCTTGGCGGGGAGCTGTTTTTT.

This clonotype was found a few times. The rearrangement links TRBV20-1 to TRBJ2-7; weak D call: TRBD2 (6 bases). V shed 1 base and J shed 7 bases, with 29 bases lying between them. CDR3 length: 18 residues. The germline CDR1 and CDR2 sequences are DFQATT and SNEGSKA (reference sequence). The chain's CDR3 is CSARGNLGGANTFREQYF. The CDR3 DNA reads TGCAGTGCTAGAGGGAATCTGGGGGGAGCCAATACGTTTAGGGAGCAGTACTTC.

This clonotype has a handful of counts. The V call is TRBV20-1, the J call TRBJ2-3; the match to TRBD2 covers 11 bases. The germline CDR1 and CDR2 sequences are DFQATT and SNEGSKA (reference sequence). This CDR3 spans 18 amino acids. V shed 4 bases and J 2 bases; nucleotides not matched to a gene: 14. Written as DNA, the CDR3 is TGCAGTGCTACGATACTAGCGGGAGCCCCTAATGACACAGATACGCAGTATTTT. It codes for CSATILAGAPNDTDTQYF.

The chain is built from TRBV9 and TRBJ2-5; tentatively, D is TRBD1 (5 bases). Deletions cut 0 bases from V and 7 bases from J, with 19 bases between. Germline V gene sequence: CDR1 SGDLS, CDR2 YYNGEE. The CDR3 is 16 amino acids. CDR3 loop: CASSVDRGRRRGTQYF. In DNA form, the CDR3 reads TGTGCCAGCAGCGTAGACCGCGGACGACGAAGGGGGACCCAGTACTTC.

The chain recombines TRBV6-2 or TRBV6-3 with TRBJ2-1; the D is unclear. The ends were cut back, 6 bases at V and 5 bases at J, with 8 bases in the middle. The CDR3 runs 12 residues. The germline V gene encodes CDR1 MNHEY and CDR2 SVGEGT. For the CDR3, the DNA is TGTGCCAGCAGAAGATTCAACAATGAGCAGTTCTTC. Translating it yields CASRRFNNEQFF.

On this clonotype itself: A junction end diverges from the germline sequence, so it may reflect a read error. V gene TRBV3-1 combines with J gene TRBJ2-1, with TRBD2 matching over 9 bases. The germline V gene encodes CDR1 LGHDT and CDR2 YNNKEL (reference sequence). The CDR3 sequence is 15 residues long. In nucleotides, the CDR3 is TGTGCCTGCAGCCAAAGCGGGAGGTTCTACAATGAGCAGTTCTTC. It codes for CACSQSGRFYNEQFF.

This sequence joins TRBV6-1 and TRBJ2-7, with D perhaps TRBD1 (6 bases). V dropped 6 bases and J dropped 3 bases, with 21 bases sitting between them. From germline, CDR1 is MNHNS and CDR2 SASEGT. CDR3 size: 16 residues. CDR3 bases: TGTGCCAGCAGGCTAGACCCCGGGACACTTAGCTACGAGCAGTACTTC. This translates into CASRLDPGTLSYEQYF.

This clonotype occurred a few times. One end of the junction fails to match germline, which may point to a read error. This chain links TRBV5-1 with TRBJ1-4, with 7 bases fitting TRBD1. Germline V gene data show CDR1 as SGHRS and CDR2 as YFSETQ. The CDR3 consists of 12 residues. CDR3 nucleotides: TGCGCCAGCAGCCCAACCCGAGGGACAGAAGTTTTT. It specifies CASSPTRGTEVF.

This clonotype came up many times. The chain employs TRBV20-1 and TRBJ2-5; 10 bases fit TRBD2. The V gene's germline CDR1 is DFQATT and CDR2 SNEGSKA (reference sequence). The CDR3 has 15 amino acids. The CDR3 is CSSPGLAVYQETQYF. Written as DNA, the CDR3 is TGCAGCAGCCCTGGACTAGCGGTCTACCAAGAGACCCAGTACTTC.